This T cell receptor beta chain was identified in a study of cytomegalovirus exposure and HLA in healthy donors. A note on this clone: Its specificity is unknown.

V lost 1 base and J 5 bases, leaving 11 bases between the germline ends. The CDR3 sequence is 14 residues long. Germline CDR1 reads MNHEY; CDR2 reads SMNVEV (reference sequence). TCRdb's copy holds only in-frame clones and misses some; the assay was immunoSEQ multiplex PCR. The data contain 150,000 to 200,000 clones, roughly nine tenths of them singletons. Findings and limits, study-wide: Altogether, 150 to 200 TCR beta chains were recorded as cytomegalovirus-associated.

This chain connects TRBV27 to TRBJ1-1, with D hard to call. This TCR came from a man younger than 30 in good health and CMV-seropositive. The sequenced material came from PBMCs. CDR3 in amino acids: CASSLYGEWTEAFF. The DNA for the CDR3 is TGTGCCAGCAGTTTATACGGGGAGTGGACTGAAGCTTTCTTT.